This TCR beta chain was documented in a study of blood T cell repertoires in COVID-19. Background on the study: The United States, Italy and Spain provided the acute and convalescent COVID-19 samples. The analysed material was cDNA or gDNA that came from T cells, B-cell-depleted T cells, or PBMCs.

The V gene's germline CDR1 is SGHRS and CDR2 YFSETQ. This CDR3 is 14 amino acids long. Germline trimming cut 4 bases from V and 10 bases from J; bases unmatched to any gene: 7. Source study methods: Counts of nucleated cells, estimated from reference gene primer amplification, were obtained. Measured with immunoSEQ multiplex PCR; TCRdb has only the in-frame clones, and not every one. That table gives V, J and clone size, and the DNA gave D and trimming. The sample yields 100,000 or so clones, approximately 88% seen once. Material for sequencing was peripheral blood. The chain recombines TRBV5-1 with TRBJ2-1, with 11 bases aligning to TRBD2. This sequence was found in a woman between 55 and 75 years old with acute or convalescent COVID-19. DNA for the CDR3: TGCGCCAGCAGCCAAACTAGCGGGAGTCGGGAGCAGTTCTTC. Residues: CASSQTSGSREQFF.